The T cell receptor (beta chain) described here comes from a study of cytomegalovirus exposure and HLA in healthy donors (dated by TCRdb to about 2017). About the investigation overall: An earlier analysis of roughly 570 of the donors reported approximately 280 Gb of sequence data and approximately 120 million unique TCR beta sequences obtained from roughly 180 million T cells. The number of donors typed differed by locus, with 629-630 for A, B, C, DRB1 and DQB1, around 500 for DQA1, 600 to 610 for DPA1, and approximately 470 for DPB1. In addition to the first cohort of 666 subjects, a separate validation cohort of approximately 130 different subjects was used. A later analysis re-analyzed previously published TCR beta repertoires from 500 to 700 donors and added high-resolution HLA genotyping to study TCR occurrence patterns. Among some 400 genotyped donors of the cohort, an average of about 240,000 unique TCR beta nucleotide sequences were sequenced per donor, about a sixth of them non-productive. Alongside the repertoire data, information on donor age, sex, ethnicity and CMV serostatus was compiled. All discovery cohort repertoires had been generated using a single sequencing platform. The aim of the study was to test whether cataloging public T cell receptors could identify signatures of past pathogen exposure. HLA typing covered class I and class II loci at four-digit resolution. In the later analysis, no new phenotypic data were used to find candidate immune exposures; instead, reliance was placed on TCR beta sequences and their occurrence across donors. An earlier analysis of about 600 of the donors used high-throughput TCR beta sequencing to judge whether each TCR beta V gene segment behaved as functional or pseudogenic. In a later genetic analysis, genome-wide SNP genotypes for about 55% of the roughly 670 donors were used, and that subset was treated as a discovery cohort. About 280 gigabases of sequencing data and approximately 91 million unique TCR sequences made up an early release that covered approximately 650 HLA-typed donors. Of the 398 genotyped donors, over 70% fell in the genetic ancestry cluster associated with self-reported Caucasian donors. The study profiled the T cell repertoires of 550 to 700 subjects by immunosequencing and related them to cytomegalovirus serostatus. To predict cytomegalovirus infection status, the study combined high-throughput TCR immunosequencing, statistical association of individual TCRs with disease status, and machine learning. A handful of DR-DQ haplotypes were handled as single units for association and clustering because linkage in the cohort was strong.

Trimming costs V 6 bases and J 4 bases, and their ends lie 10 bases apart. From the germline V gene (reference sequence), CDR1 is MNHEY and CDR2 is SMNVEV. The CDR3 goes from the cysteine to the phenylalanine over 13 residues. The kept DNA is CDR3 alone, 39 bases in frame from the first base. Summary of the overall study and its limitations: The study listed 150 to 200 TCR beta chains as associated with cytomegalovirus. Some IMGT-functional V segments, including TRBV6-2 and TRBV6-3, could not be distinguished by the 87-base-pair reads and were therefore excluded. When HLA alleles, especially DR and DQ, strongly co-occurred, attributing TCR associations to individual alleles was difficult. An earlier analysis of several hundred of the donors showed that most TCR beta V segments appeared in productive rearrangements either about 90% or about 30% of the time, which broadly matched IMGT annotations. Presence/absence analyses assumed roughly uniform sequencing depth across donors, an assumption that may not hold. Correlated functional status among segregating V segments might be attributable to linkage disequilibrium, but an unknown experimental factor could not be ruled out. Because some donors lacked HLA typing at each locus, the association tests relied only on the typed subset. Because counts were too low, more than 15 rarely observed V segments, including chromosome 9 orphons, were left out of the earlier analysis of a few hundred of the donors. In a later analysis, TCR association rates were found to vary across HLA loci, with the most associated TCRs seen for DRB1 alleles and the fewest for HLA-C alleles. Specific HLA alleles were associated with roughly 16,000 TCR beta sequences at a false discovery rate of 0.05 in a later analysis. A further reported finding was that TCR beta sequences accurately predicted the HLA-A and HLA-B alleles for most subjects in the first cohort. Several of the top co-occurrence clusters appeared to be linked to parvovirus B19, influenza, CMV and Epstein-Barr virus, according to a later analysis. In a later analysis, HLA-associated TCR beta chains showed more clonal expansion and lower generation probabilities than non-associated chains that were equally common. A cluster of highly shared sequence variants was judged likely to be a technical artifact of the sequencing pipeline. The classifier was reported to diagnose cytomegalovirus status with high specificity and sensitivity in both the original cohort and the validation cohort. A few of the identified cytomegalovirus-associated TCR beta chains were confirmed in vitro to be specific for cytomegalovirus antigens. Immune exposure information for the cohort was limited to CMV serostatus. It was suggested by the authors that the approach could potentially be generalized to other disease states and immunological phenotypes. This cohort had only TCR beta chains sequenced, and the lack of alpha or paired-chain data limited which features could be detected. Most CMV-associated TCR beta chains appeared to be HLA-restricted in a later analysis, and the HLA associations seemed to be driven largely by CMV exposure. In a later genetic analysis, a missense DCLRE1C variant was associated with V-gene and J-gene trimming of TCR beta chains, and the association was replicated in an independent cohort. In a later genetic analysis, fewer N-insertions in productive TCRs were reported among donors in an Asian-associated ancestry cluster than the approximately 630-donor mean. While some public TCRs were present in many individuals, most TCR sequences turned up only very rarely across donors.

As to this clone: No cognate antigen has been identified for it. Nothing much larger sits one base from this clone, and base qualities are not available.

Library creation used the immunoSEQ multiplex PCR assay. The multiplex PCR relied on a mix of 60 forward primers for TCR Vbeta segments and 13 reverse primers for TCR Jbeta segments. The CDR3 region of rearranged TCR beta genes was amplified from genomic DNA with a multiplex PCR assay. The amplified TCR beta libraries were sequenced on the Illumina HiSeq System as 87-base-pair reads. Turning to the authors' computational methods: A later analysis counted about 76 million unique TCR beta chains across the 666 repertoires, and approximately 11 million of these chains were shared by at least two donors. Raw reads were error-corrected and collapsed into unique sequences with a nearest-neighbor algorithm that merged closely related sequences to remove PCR and sequencing errors. V, D and J gene segments were assigned by aligning CDR3 sequences to IMGT reference sequences. For a sequence to be retained, a match of at least six nucleotides was required to both a V gene segment and a J gene segment. A rearrangement was called productive if the CDR3 had no stop codons and remained in frame with V and J, and every other rearrangement was called non-productive. CDR3 was defined according to IMGT convention as the region running from the second conserved V-encoded cysteine to the conserved J-encoded phenylalanine. Sequences without an unambiguous match to a single V gene segment were excluded from the earlier analysis of 450 to 750 of the donors. In an earlier analysis of 450 to 750 of the donors, a V segment was called functional when productive rearrangements were above 56.7%, and segregating when the standard deviation between donors exceeded 5%. A statistical classification framework was developed to diagnose cytomegalovirus status using the catalog of TCR beta chain sequences. V and J gene assignment, in a later analysis, came from comparing TCR nucleotide sequences with IMGT/GENE-DB human TR gene sequences. Using the TCRdist pipeline, a later analysis assigned CDR3 sequences along with most-parsimonious VDJ recombination scenarios. In a later analysis, each TCR beta chain was defined by its CDR3 amino acid sequence together with its V-gene family, and reads without a unique V-gene family were excluded. In a later analysis, approximately 590 highly shared, low-generation-probability nucleotide sequences were removed to address suspected cross-contamination and a sequencing artifact. In a later analysis, a clonal expansion index for each public chain was calculated from normalized within-repertoire ranks of inferred template counts. In a later analysis, generation probabilities were computed with a VDJ recombination model fitted to out-of-frame rearrangements, and the resulting probabilities were checked against IGoR. In a later analysis, hypergeometric tests were used to score TCR-TCR, TCR-HLA and TCR-CMV co-occurrence, with a repertoire-size bias correction applied to TCR pairs. A later analysis estimated false discovery rates by permuting HLA or CMV assignments 20 times. In a later analysis, co-occurring TCRs were grouped with DBSCAN, and TCRdist sequence similarity was added when clustering was performed within HLA-allele-positive subsets. For co-occurrence clustering, repertoires with fewer than 30,000 or more than 120,000 public chains were excluded, along with five repertoires with anomalous nucleotide sharing. The clones in this table, taken by TCRdb from immuneACCESS, are in-frame only. Not every clone is retained; where verified, under half of the shortfall comes from an unresolved V gene, and the cause of the rest is unknown. V, J and clone size reflect that table, while D and trimming were determined from the DNA. The sample table records under 85,000 clones; almost 80% of these occur just once. The biggest ten clones account for roughly a fifth of the sample.

The cohort comprised some 700 healthy bone marrow donors. All cohort members were sampled while nominally healthy, although unrecorded immune exposures were likely present. The donor tested CMV seropositive, placing the donor among the 289 seropositive members of the cohort. A peripheral blood sample was provided by each donor, and peripheral blood mononuclear cells were used for TCR beta sequencing. The Qiagen DNeasy Blood Extraction Kit was used to extract genomic DNA from the blood cell samples. The chain uses TRBV27 and TRBJ1-3; a weak D assignment points to TRBD1 (5 bases agree). Material for sequencing was PBMCs. The clonotype comes from a woman aged 40-49 years in good health and CMV-seropositive. DNA sequence: TGTGCCAGCAGCTCAGGGCCCGGAAACACCATATATTTT. This sequence encodes CASSSGPGNTIYF.